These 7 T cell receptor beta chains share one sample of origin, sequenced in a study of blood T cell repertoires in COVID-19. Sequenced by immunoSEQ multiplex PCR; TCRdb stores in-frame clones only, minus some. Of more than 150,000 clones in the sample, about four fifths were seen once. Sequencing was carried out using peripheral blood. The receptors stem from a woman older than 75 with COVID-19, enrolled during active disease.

DNA of the CDR3: TGCGCCAGCAGCTTAGGGGGAGACACTGAAGCTTTCTTT. Amino acid sequence: CASSLGGDTEAFF. The V and J genes are TRBV5-1 and TRBJ1-1; D is perhaps TRBD1 (6 bases). This CDR3 is 13 amino acids long. V lost 2 bases and J 3 bases, leaving 8 bases between the germline ends. From germline, CDR1 is SGHRS and CDR2 YFSETQ.

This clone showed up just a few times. The CDR3 DNA reads TGCGCCAGCAGCTTGGCCAGGGGGCAGGGCTCCTACGAGCAGTACTTC. It codes for CASSLARGQGSYEQYF. The rearrangement links TRBV5-1 to TRBJ2-7, with TRBD1 matching over 8 bases. Trimming cost V 0 bases and J 0 bases; bases outside gene matches: 5. The length of the CDR3 is 16 residues. Germline CDR1 SGHRS, CDR2 YFSETQ. Based on the CDR3 plus reference TRBV5-1 and TRBJ2-7, the full variable domain is KAGVTQTPRYLIKTRGQQVTLSCSPISGHRSVSWYQQTPGQGLQFLFEYFSETQRNKGNFPGRFSGRQFSNSRSEMNVSTLELGDSALYLCASSLARGQGSYEQYFGPGTRLTVT.

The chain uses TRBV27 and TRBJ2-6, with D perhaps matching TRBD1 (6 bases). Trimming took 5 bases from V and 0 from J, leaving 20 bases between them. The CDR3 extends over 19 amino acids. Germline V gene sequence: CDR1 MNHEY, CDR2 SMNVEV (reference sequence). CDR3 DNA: TGTGCCAGCAGTCCCAGACAGGTGCTACGACTCTCTGGGGCCAACGTCCTGACTTTC. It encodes CASSPRQVLRLSGANVLTF.

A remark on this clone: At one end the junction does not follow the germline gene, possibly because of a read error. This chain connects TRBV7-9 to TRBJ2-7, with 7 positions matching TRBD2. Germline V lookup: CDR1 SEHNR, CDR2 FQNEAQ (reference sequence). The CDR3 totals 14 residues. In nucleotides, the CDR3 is TGTGCCAGCAGCGTAGCGGGCGTCTCCTACGAGCAGTACTTC. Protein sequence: CASSVAGVSYEQYF.

CDR3 amino acids: CASSPQGQDYGYTF. CDR3 coding DNA: TGTGCCAGCTCACCACAGGGACAGGACTATGGCTACACCTTC. The rearrangement joins TRBV18 to TRBJ1-2, with TRBD1 matching 8 bases. In germline, CDR1 is KGHSH, CDR2 LQKENI. The length of the CDR3 is 14 residues. After removal of 1 base from V and 3 bases from J, the junction contained 1 base not matched to a gene.

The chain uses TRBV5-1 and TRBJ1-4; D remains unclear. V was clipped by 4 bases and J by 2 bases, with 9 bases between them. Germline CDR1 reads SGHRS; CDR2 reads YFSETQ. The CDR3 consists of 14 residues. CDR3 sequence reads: CASSRDVTNEKLFF. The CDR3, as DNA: TGCGCCAGCAGCCGGGATGTGACTAATGAAAAACTGTTTTTT.

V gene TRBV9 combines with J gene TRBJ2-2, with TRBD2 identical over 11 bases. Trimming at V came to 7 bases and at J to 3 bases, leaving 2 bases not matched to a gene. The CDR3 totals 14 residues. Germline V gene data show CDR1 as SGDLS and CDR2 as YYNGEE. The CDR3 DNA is TGTGCCAGCCGGGGACTAGCGGACACCGGGGAGCTGTTTTTT. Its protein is CASRGLADTGELFF.